Below, 21 T cell receptor beta chains from the same sample are listed, as sequenced in a study of blood T cell repertoires in COVID-19 (dated by TCRdb to about 2020). The method was the immunoSEQ multiplex PCR assay. TCRdb limited this immuneACCESS table to in-frame rearrangements with V and J called. A share of clones is missing; checked studies link under half to unresolved V genes, and the rest is unexplained. Recorded for this sample are just under 150,000 clones; 80% to 90% of them occurred a single time. The ten largest account for about two fifths of the sample. The sample taken for sequencing was peripheral blood. The receptor set was obtained from a man aged 50-59 years who had recovered from COVID-19.

The chain recombines TRBV30 with TRBJ2-2; TRBD1 is a possible D gene (5 bases). V gave up 1 base and J gave up 6 bases, with 15 bases separating them. The CDR3 has 15 residues. Germline V gives CDR1 GTSNPN, CDR2 SVGIG (reference sequence). CDR3 protein: CAWSGSRARAGELFF. Here the CDR3 DNA reads TGTGCCTGGAGTGGGAGCAGGGCGAGAGCCGGGGAGCTGTTTTTT.

V and J are TRBV6-1 and TRBJ2-5; the D gene is possibly TRBD2 (6 bases). The V gene lost 0 bases and the J gene lost 4 bases, with 12 bases spanning the gap. The CDR3 length is 15 residues. Germline CDR1 reads MNHNS; CDR2 reads SASEGT. DNA of the CDR3: TGTGCCAGCAGTGAAGCGCGGGGCGTGTTAGAGACCCAGTACTTC. Translation gives CASSEARGVLETQYF.

The chain carries TRBV9 and TRBJ2-3; a possible D gene is TRBD1 (5 bases). Germline CDR1 reads SGDLS; CDR2 reads YYNGEE. The CDR3 length is 15 residues. Trimming cost V 1 base and J 4 bases, with 13 bases left between them. CDR3 DNA sequence: TGTGCCAGCAGCGTAAAAGGGGATTGGTCAGATACGCAGTATTTT. It is translated as CASSVKGDWSDTQYF.

The V call is TRBV10-3, the J call TRBJ1-5, with 9 bases aligning to TRBD1. The CDR3 totals 14 residues. Germline V lookup: CDR1 ENHRY, CDR2 SYGVKD. Trimming at V came to 6 bases and at J to 6 bases, leaving 6 bases not matched to a gene. This CDR3 reads CAISEDRGGQPQHF. The CDR3 DNA reads as TGTGCCATCAGCGAAGACAGGGGGGGTCAGCCCCAGCATTTT.

The chain couples TRBV19 to TRBJ1-5; perhaps TRBD1 as D (5 bases). Trimming cost V 6 bases and J 1 base, with 10 bases left between them. The germline gives CDR1 LNHDA, CDR2 SQIVND (reference sequence). This CDR3 has 14 residues. The CDR3 here is CASRLGLSNQPQHF. DNA for the CDR3: TGTGCCAGTAGATTGGGACTCAGCAATCAGCCCCAGCATTTT.

This clone is a singleton in its sample. The chain has TRBV5-1 and TRBJ2-7; 10 positions agree with TRBD1. Per germline, CDR1 SGHRS and CDR2 YFSETQ. V trimming: 4 bases; J trimming: 3 bases; junction bases outside the gene matches: 7. This CDR3 is 15 amino acids long. The DNA for the CDR3 is TGCGCCAGCAGCCGGACAGGGGGAACGAACTACGAGCAGTACTTC. Translated, it gives CASSRTGGTNYEQYF.

The rearrangement uses TRBV12-3 or TRBV12-4 and TRBJ1-1, with D perhaps matching TRBD1 (5 bases). CDR3 length equals 11 residues. Trimming pared 7 bases from V and 7 bases from J, leaving 10 bases between. CDR3 residues: CASTFRGEAFF. DNA of the CDR3: TGTGCCAGCACCTTTAGGGGTGAAGCTTTCTTT.

The gene calls are TRBV30 and TRBJ1-2; D is undetermined. The CDR3 is 11 amino acids. With 3 bases removed from V and 7 bases from J, the gap between germline ends came to 9 bases. Per germline, CDR1 GTSNPN and CDR2 SVGIG (reference sequence). CDR3 sequence: CAWRVGAGYTF. CDR3 DNA sequence: TGTGCCTGGAGGGTAGGAGCTGGCTACACCTTC.

The chain couples TRBV5-1 to TRBJ1-1, with 7 bases that match TRBD1. This CDR3 has 14 residues. V trimming: 0 bases; J trimming: 4 bases; junction bases outside the gene matches: 3. Germline assignment: CDR1 SGHRS and CDR2 YFSETQ. The CDR3 bases are TGCGCCAGCAGCTTGGCAGGGGGAGGCACTGAAGCTTTCTTT. It translates to CASSLAGGGTEAFF.

The sample holds one count of this clone. V gene TRBV18 combines with J gene TRBJ1-6; 9 bases are shared with TRBD1. The length of the CDR3 is 16 residues. Germline-derived CDR1 and CDR2 are KGHSH and LQKENI. The junction had 13 bases not matched to a gene; V was cut back by 6 bases and J by 10 bases. CDR3 sequence (DNA): TGTGCCAGCTCCGAGAGGGCGGGACAGGGTTTGTCACCCCTCCACTTT. Translating it yields CASSERAGQGLSPLHF.

The chain combines TRBV10-3 with TRBJ2-1; 14 bases agree with TRBD2. V lost 6 bases and J lost 8; bases outside the gene matches: 6. The germline V gene has CDR1 ENHRY and CDR2 SYGVKD. This CDR3 region has 15 residues. CDR3 coding DNA: TGTGCCATCAGCCCGACTAGCGGGGGGGAGCATGAGCAGTTCTTC. Amino acids: CAISPTSGGEHEQFF.

V gene TRBV15 combines with J gene TRBJ2-7, with 9 nucleotides matching TRBD1. The CDR3 consists of 15 residues. Trimming removed 1 base from V and 4 bases from J; junction bases left unmatched: 5. CDR1 LNHNV and CDR2 YYDKDF come from the germline V gene (reference sequence). DNA of the CDR3: TGTGCCACCAGCAGAGGCAGGGACAGGGCATACGAGCAGTACTTC. It codes for CATSRGRDRAYEQYF.

The J gene is TRBJ2-3, the V gene TRBV2; TRBD2 might be the D (6 bases). The ends were cut back, 8 bases at V and 1 base at J, with 10 bases in the middle. The CDR3 sequence is 13 residues long. CDR1 is SNHLY, CDR2 FYNNEI, per germline. CDR3 nucleotides: TGTGCCAGCGGCGGGGTTGGCACAGATACGCAGTATTTT. Encoded protein: CASGGVGTDTQYF.

The V and J genes are TRBV5-1 and TRBJ2-5; 13 bases align to TRBD2. This CDR3 contains 17 residues. Germline trimming cut 0 bases from V and 0 bases from J; bases unmatched to any gene: 2. The germline V gene has CDR1 SGHRS and CDR2 YFSETQ. The CDR3 DNA sequence: TGCGCCAGCAGCTTGGGAGGGACTAGCGGGGACCAAGAGACCCAGTACTTC. It yields the protein CASSLGGTSGDQETQYF.

The V call is TRBV11-2, the J call TRBJ2-2; possible D gene TRBD1, 6 bases. Trimming pared 2 bases from V and 1 base from J, leaving 14 bases between. CDR1 SGHAT and CDR2 FQNNGV come from the germline V gene. This CDR3 spans 17 amino acids. The CDR3 region has the DNA TGTGCCAGCAGCTTACGGCCCACGGGACAGAACACCGGGGAGCTGTTTTTT. It encodes CASSLRPTGQNTGELFF.

J is TRBJ1-3 and V is TRBV19; 8 bases match TRBD1. V lost 7 bases to trimming and J lost 1 base; unmatched junction nucleotides: 3. The germline gives CDR1 LNHDA, CDR2 SQIVND (reference sequence). The CDR3 length is 14 residues. Here the CDR3 reads CASIQGVSGNTIYF. The CDR3 nucleotides read TGTGCCAGTATACAGGGGGTGTCTGGAAACACCATATATTTT. The variable domain in full, with the rest retrieved from reference TRBV19 and TRBJ1-3, is DGGITQSPKYLFRKEGQNVTLSCEQNLNHDAMYWYRQDPGQGLRLIYYSQIVNDFQKGDIAEGYSVSREKKESFPLTVTSAQKNPTAFYLCASIQGVSGNTIYFGEGSWLTVV.

The chain employs TRBV9 and TRBJ1-4, with 9 bases that match TRBD1. This CDR3 contains 17 residues. V was pared by 4 bases and J by 3 bases, with 10 bases of the junction left unmatched. Germline V CDR1 and CDR2: SGDLS, YYNGEE. The CDR3 region has the DNA TGTGCCAGCAGCTCCCGACAGGGGGAGAGGGCTAATGAAAAACTGTTTTTT. Encoded protein: CASSSRQGERANEKLFF. Filled out from reference TRBV9 and TRBJ1-4, the complete variable domain reads DSGVTQTPKHLITATGQRVTLRCSPRSGDLSVYWYQQSLDQGLQFLIQYYNGEERAKGNILERFSAQQFPDLHSELNLSSLELGDSALYFCASSSRQGERANEKLFFGSGTQLSVL.

This rearrangement joins TRBV30 to TRBJ2-3; 12 bases align to TRBD2. This CDR3 spans 15 amino acids. After removal of 4 bases from V and 5 bases from J, the junction contained 7 bases not matched to a gene. The V gene's germline CDR1 is GTSNPN and CDR2 SVGIG (reference sequence). CDR3 sequence: CAWTRTSGAVDTQYF. CDR3 nucleotides: TGTGCCTGGACTAGGACTAGCGGGGCGGTAGATACGCAGTATTTT. Combining the CDR3 with reference TRBV30 and TRBJ2-3 gives the whole variable domain SQTIHQWPATLVQPVGSPLSLECTVEGTSNPNLYWYRQAAGRGLQLLFYSVGIGQISSEVPQNLSASRPQDRQFILSSKKLLLSDSGFYLCAWTRTSGAVDTQYFGPGTRLTVL.

This clone occurred once. The chain links TRBV15 to TRBJ2-5, with TRBD1 as a possible D gene (6 bases). Germline V CDR1 and CDR2: LNHNV, YYDKDF (reference sequence). The CDR3 has 15 residues. With 0 bases removed from V and 2 bases from J, the gap between germline ends came to 10 bases. The CDR3: CATSRDTGHQETQYF. CDR3 DNA: TGTGCCACCAGCAGAGACACAGGGCATCAAGAGACCCAGTACTTC.

This chain uses TRBV2 with TRBJ2-5; the D is unclear. Germline lookup yields CDR1 SNHLY and CDR2 FYNNEI. V lost 3 bases, J lost 5 bases, and 13 bases lay in between. The CDR3 sequence is 14 residues long. The CDR3 loop reads CASSDQTVGETQYF. In DNA, the CDR3 is TGTGCCAGCAGTGACCAAACCGTCGGGGAGACCCAGTACTTC.

V is TRBV12-3 or TRBV12-4 and J is TRBJ1-2; 7 bases are shared with TRBD1. V was pared by 4 bases and J by 4 bases, with 3 bases of the junction left unmatched. The CDR3 totals 13 residues. Here the CDR3 reads CASSSNRGYGYTF. The CDR3 DNA follows: TGTGCCAGCAGTTCCAACAGGGGCTATGGCTACACCTTC.